These 20 T cell receptor beta chains came from one sample sequenced in a study of response to subunit inactivated influenza vaccine (dated by TCRdb to 2016 to 2018). The method was RT-PCR. The sequencer was an Illumina HiSeq 2500. TCRdb trimmed public reads at Q25 via fastp, called clones via MiXCR and kept in-frame beta chains. Identical CDR3 proteins give one entry, which carries the most common genes and DNA. This sample has 610,000 or so distinct CDR3 sequences in its table, and less than 15% of those were observed once. The ten biggest clones cover 11% of the sample. The sequences come from PBMCs from blood, collected 11 to 12 days after vaccination. The receptors were gathered from a man aged 50 to 60 who received an inactivated influenza vaccine. Donor details come from another sample of the same person, matched by shared clones.

The CDR3 DNA reads TGTGCCAGCACCCTCACGGGAGGGGGCGCGGAAGAGCAGTACTTC. This translates into CASTLTGGGAEEQYF. The V call is TRBV6-2 or TRBV6-3, the J call TRBJ2-7; D perhaps matches TRBD2 (8 bases). The length of the CDR3 is 15 residues. CDR1 is MNHEY, CDR2 SVGEGT, per germline. V was clipped by 7 bases and J by 7 bases, with 23 bases between them.

This clonotype was recorded many times. This chain connects TRBV6-2 or TRBV6-3 to TRBJ2-5, with D perhaps assigned TRBD1 or TRBD2 (5 bases each). V gave up 0 bases and J gave up 2 bases, with 19 bases separating them. The CDR3 loop spans 18 amino acids. CDR1 and CDR2 (germline): MNHEY, SVGEGT. CDR3 DNA: TGTGCCAGCAGTTACTCGAAGGATGGAGGACAACAACAAGAGACCCAGTACTTC. Protein sequence: CASSYSKDGGQQQETQYF.

This clonotype has a handful of counts. The J gene is TRBJ1-2, the V gene TRBV6-5; D not resolved. This CDR3 has 13 residues. Trimming cost V 0 bases and J 8 bases, with 10 bases left between them. Germline lookup yields CDR1 MNHEY and CDR2 SVGAGI. In DNA, the CDR3 is TGTGCCAGCAGTTACTCGAGGTCCGGGGGCTACACCTTC. Its protein product is CASSYSRSGGYTF.

The rearrangement links TRBV5-6 to TRBJ2-3; no definite D call. The CDR3 runs 12 residues. Looked up from germline, CDR1 is SGHDT and CDR2 is YYEEEE. V shed 7 bases and J shed 0 bases, with 6 bases lying between them. The CDR3 sequence: CASVDSTDTQYF. CDR3 in DNA: TGTGCCAGCGTAGATAGCACAGATACGCAGTATTTT.

Ten or more counts support this clonotype. This chain links TRBV20-1 with TRBJ2-2; perhaps D is TRBD1 or TRBD2 (5 bases each). The germline CDR1 and CDR2 sequences are DFQATT and SNEGSKA (reference sequence). V was clipped by 4 bases and J by 4 bases, with 13 bases between them. This CDR3 is built from 14 residues. The CDR3: CSATPGPTTGELFF. CDR3 coding DNA: TGCAGTGCTACACCGGGACCCACCACCGGGGAGCTGTTTTTT.

V is TRBV15 and J is TRBJ2-5; D unclear. With 5 bases removed from V and 5 bases from J, the gap between germline ends came to 12 bases. The CDR3 sequence is 13 residues long. Germline values: CDR1 LNHNV, CDR2 YYDKDF (reference sequence). The CDR3 DNA reads TGTGCCACCAGCTCCCTCCGCGCGGAGACCCAGTACTTC. This encodes CATSSLRAETQYF.

This sequence joins TRBV5-1 and TRBJ1-1; a weak D match, TRBD1 (5 bases). CDR1 and CDR2 (germline): SGHRS, YFSETQ. This CDR3 is built from 16 residues. V was pared by 0 bases and J by 5 bases, with 17 bases between. CDR3 in amino acids: CASSLAWGKGETEAFF. The CDR3 DNA follows: TGCGCCAGCAGCTTGGCTTGGGGCAAGGGCGAGACTGAAGCTTTCTTT.

Comment on this clonotype: A read error may explain this, as a much larger clone is one base away. V gene TRBV5-1 combines with J gene TRBJ2-2, with a possible D match to TRBD1 (6 bases). CDR3 size: 16 residues. V was cut by 4 bases and J by 11 bases, with 24 bases left in between. Germline V gene lookup returns CDR1 SGHRS and CDR2 YFSETQ. CDR3 protein: CASSLNRVWPVGELFF. The CDR3 DNA sequence: TGCGCCAGCAGCCTAAACAGGGTTTGGCCCGTCGGAGAGCTGTTTTTT.

This chain links TRBV20-1 with TRBJ2-7; 10 nucleotides agree with TRBD2. CDR1 and CDR2 (germline): DFQATT, SNEGSKA (reference sequence). Unmatched junction bases numbered 10, after V lost 0 bases and J lost 5 bases. This CDR3 is 16 amino acids long. The CDR3 DNA reads as TGCAGTGCTAGAGATCTAAGGGCTAGCGGGAGCAACGAGCAGTACTTC. Translation: CSARDLRASGSNEQYF.

This clonotype was found a few times. The gene calls are TRBV12-3 or TRBV12-4 and TRBJ1-5, with a possible D match to TRBD1 (6 bases). V lost 2 bases to trimming and J lost 4 bases, with 9 bases between them. The CDR3 totals 14 residues. In DNA, the CDR3 is TGTGCCAGCAGTTTACAGGGGTGGAATCAGCCCCAGCATTTT. It translates to CASSLQGWNQPQHF.

Ten or more counts support this clonotype. This chain uses TRBV12-3 or TRBV12-4 with TRBJ2-2; 11 bases match TRBD2. CDR3 length: 16 amino acids. The junction had 6 bases not matched to a gene; V was cut back by 7 bases and J by 2 bases. The CDR3 bases are TGTGCCAGCACCCCGGGACTAGCGGTTAACACCGGGGAGCTGTTTTTT. This gives the protein CASTPGLAVNTGELFF.

Only a few counts were recorded for this clonotype. This rearrangement joins TRBV7-2 to TRBJ2-1, with 10 bases aligning to TRBD2. CDR3 length: 16 amino acids. CDR1 and CDR2 from the germline V gene are SGHTA and FQGNSA. J lost 3 bases, V lost 1 base, and 3 bases had no gene match. The CDR3 DNA is TGTGCCAGCAGCTTAGTAGGACTAGCGGTCTACAATGAGCAGTTCTTC. It translates to CASSLVGLAVYNEQFF.

On this clonotype: A junction boundary mismatches the germline segment, possibly from a read error. CDR3 in amino acids: CASSSTGDLPYNGQFF. In DNA, the CDR3 is TGTGCCAGCAGTTCCACAGGGGACCTTCCCTACAATGGGCAGTTCTTC. J is TRBJ2-1 and V is TRBV28; 7 bases map to TRBD1. Germline V CDR1 and CDR2: MDHEN, SYDVKM. The CDR3 is 16 amino acids.

This clonotype was seen more than once but under ten times. The chain couples TRBV12-3 or TRBV12-4 to TRBJ2-6; D is possibly TRBD1 (6 bases). The CDR3 totals 15 residues. Trimming stripped 4 bases from V and 3 bases from J, with 10 bases between. The CDR3 sequence: CASSYRVGGANVLTF. Written as DNA, the CDR3 is TGTGCCAGCAGTTACAGGGTTGGTGGGGCCAACGTCCTGACTTTC.

This clonotype was seen a few times. The V and J genes are TRBV6-2 or TRBV6-3 and TRBJ1-1; D unclear. The ends were cut back, 5 bases at V and 3 bases at J, with 13 bases in the middle. Germline values: CDR1 MNHEY, CDR2 SVGEGT. CDR3 size: 14 residues. The CDR3 spells CASSRSSHDTEAFF. The CDR3 DNA is TGTGCCAGCAGTAGGTCATCGCATGACACTGAAGCTTTCTTT.

This clonotype was observed a few times. V is TRBV18 and J is TRBJ1-1, with D maybe TRBD1 (6 bases). V lost 6 bases to trimming and J lost 8 bases, with 16 bases between them. The CDR3 spans 13 residues. The V gene's germline CDR1 is KGHSH and CDR2 LQKENI. CDR3 coding DNA: TGTGCCAGCTCGCGCACACAGGGTCAAGAAGCTTTCTTT. It specifies CASSRTQGQEAFF.

In its sample, this clonotype was seen a few times. DNA of the CDR3: TGTGCCACCAGCAAGGGAGGGAGGGGTGGCACTGAAGCTTTCTTT. This gives the protein CATSKGGRGGTEAFF. The chain uses TRBV15 and TRBJ1-1; D is perhaps TRBD1 (5 bases). The germline CDR1 and CDR2 sequences are LNHNV and YYDKDF (reference sequence). This CDR3 region has 15 residues. V lost 4 bases and J 4 bases, leaving 16 bases between the germline ends.

This clonotype was recorded a few times. This chain connects TRBV6-1 to TRBJ1-6; D might be TRBD1 (5 bases). Germline assignment: CDR1 MNHNS and CDR2 SASEGT. This CDR3 has 14 amino acids. V dropped 9 bases and J dropped 3 bases, with 12 bases sitting between them. CDR3 residues: CASMGGGYNSPLHF. CDR3 nucleotides: TGTGCCAGTATGGGCGGGGGCTATAATTCACCCCTCCACTTT.

This clonotype occurred a few times. This chain joins TRBV7-9 and TRBJ2-3; 8 bases fit TRBD2. The CDR3 has 16 amino acids. The J segment lost 5 bases and the V segment lost 2 bases, leaving 9 bases of the junction unmatched. Germline CDR1 SEHNR, CDR2 FQNEAQ (reference sequence). CDR3 sequence: CASSLLSGGWVDTQYF. The CDR3 bases are TGTGCCAGCAGCTTATTAAGCGGGGGCTGGGTAGATACGCAGTATTTT.

This clonotype was found a few times. The chain employs TRBV7-8 and TRBJ2-3; 12 positions agree with TRBD2. Unmatched junction bases numbered 11, after V lost 3 bases and J lost 7 bases. Germline V gene lookup returns CDR1 SGHVS and CDR2 FQNEAQ. The CDR3 runs to 17 residues. The CDR3, as DNA: TGTGCCAGCAGCTTCTCGCTAGCGGGAGGGTTTGGAAATACGCAGTATTTT. This sequence encodes CASSFSLAGGFGNTQYF.